These 22 T cell receptor beta chains were all obtained from the same sample, sequenced in a study of tumor-infiltrating lymphocytes in localized non-small cell lung cancer. The repertoire was sequenced with immunoSEQ multiplex PCR; TCRdb's copy has only in-frame clones and lacks some. Of thousands of clones in the sample, 70% to 85% are singletons; the top ten hold 5.7%. Sequencing was done on a sample of uninvolved lung tissue not adjacent to the tumor. The receptors were sampled from a human donor with non-small cell lung cancer.

The chain joins TRBV10-3 to TRBJ2-7; 13 nucleotides match TRBD2. This CDR3 contains 15 residues. Germline CDR1 is ENHRY and CDR2 is SYGVKD. V dropped 10 bases and J dropped 3; count of bases not matched to a gene: 9. The CDR3 nucleotides are TGTGCCACCACCGGGACTAGCGGGGCCTACTACGAGCAGTACTTC. Translation: CATTGTSGAYYEQYF.

In this sample, this clone turned up once. The gene calls are TRBV30 and TRBJ2-7, with 10 bases fitting TRBD1. V dropped 4 bases and J dropped 5; count of bases not matched to a gene: 8. The V gene's germline CDR1 is GTSNPN and CDR2 SVGIG (reference sequence). The CDR3 covers 14 residues. The CDR3 DNA follows: TGTGCCTGGACTCGGACAGGGGGTCTCGACGAGCAGTACTTC. Its protein is CAWTRTGGLDEQYF.

The chain recombines TRBV10-3 with TRBJ2-7, with no clear D. This CDR3 spans 12 amino acids. V was clipped by 3 bases and J by 0 bases, with 3 bases between them. The germline V gene has CDR1 ENHRY and CDR2 SYGVKD. The CDR3 DNA sequence: TGTGCCATCAGTGAAGACTCCTACGAGCAGTACTTC. This gives the protein CAISEDSYEQYF.

In regard to this clone: At one boundary the junction diverges from the germline segment, which might be a read error. The chain uses TRBV29-1 and TRBJ1-4; D uncertain. The germline V gene encodes CDR1 SQVTM and CDR2 ANQGSEA. The CDR3 extends over 13 amino acids. The CDR3 loop reads CSVEWQAFRKTVF. The CDR3 DNA sequence: TGCAGCGTTGAATGGCAGGCCTTCAGAAAAACTGTTTTT.

By its share, this clone is medium-sized. The J gene is TRBJ2-3, the V gene TRBV10-1, with D perhaps TRBD2 (6 bases). This CDR3 spans 14 amino acids. Germline CDR1 reads WNHNN; CDR2 reads SYGVQD (reference sequence). The V end was cut by 5 bases, the J end by 1 base, with 10 bases between. The DNA of the CDR3 is TGCGCCAGCAGTTTGACTAGACGCACAGATACGCAGTATTTT. It codes for CASSLTRRTDTQYF.

The rearrangement links TRBV11-3 to TRBJ2-1; D is uncertain. The length of the CDR3 is 15 residues. With 1 base removed from V and 1 base from J, the gap between germline ends came to 8 bases. Looked up from germline, CDR1 is SGHNT and CDR2 is YENEEA. In nucleotides, the CDR3 is TGTGCCAGCAGCTTAGCATCTCAATCCTACAATGAGCAGTTCTTC. As protein: CASSLASQSYNEQFF.

V usage is TRBV11-2 and J usage is TRBJ2-1; 8 bases map to TRBD2. This CDR3 spans 16 amino acids. CDR1 and CDR2 from the germline V gene are SGHAT and FQNNGV. J was trimmed by 3 bases and V by 1 base; bases with no gene match: 5. CDR3 DNA sequence: TGTGCCAGCAGCTTAGCCACAAGCGGGAGCTACAATGAGCAGTTCTTC. Its translation: CASSLATSGSYNEQFF.

This clone showed up just once. J is TRBJ2-5 and V is TRBV25-1; D is uncertain. Trimming took off 4 bases at V and 5 bases at J, with 8 bases between the two ends. From germline, CDR1 is MGHDK and CDR2 SYGVNS. The CDR3 is 12 amino acids. The CDR3 loop is CASSANWETQYF. The CDR3 region has the DNA TGTGCCAGCAGTGCCAATTGGGAGACCCAGTACTTC.

This chain uses TRBV2 with TRBJ2-3, with D uncertain. CDR1 and CDR2 from the germline V gene are SNHLY and FYNNEI. Trimming stripped 4 bases from V and 1 base from J, with 15 bases between. The CDR3 runs to 16 residues. CDR3 sequence reads: CASSARLAFGTDTQYF. DNA of the CDR3: TGTGCCAGCAGTGCCAGACTGGCCTTTGGCACAGATACGCAGTATTTT. Complete variable domain (other parts from reference TRBV2 and TRBJ2-3): EPEVTQTPSHQVTQMGQEVILRCVPISNHLYFYWYRQILGQKVEFLVSFYNNEISEKSEIFDDQFSVERPDGSNFTLKIRSTKLEDSAMYFCASSARLAFGTDTQYFGPGTRLTVL.

This chain joins TRBV10-1 and TRBJ2-7; 7 positions match TRBD1. The V and J ends lost 6 bases and 1 base, in that order; junction bases with no gene match: 6. The CDR3 contains 14 residues. CDR1 is WNHNN and CDR2 is SYGVQD in the germline V gene (reference sequence). This CDR3 reads CASSDGQESYEQYF. DNA for the CDR3: TGCGCCAGCAGCGACGGACAGGAATCCTACGAGCAGTACTTC.

The chain joins TRBV11-2 to TRBJ1-5; D unclear. In germline, CDR1 is SGHAT, CDR2 FQNNGV. The CDR3 is made up of 12 amino acids. V gave up 0 bases and J gave up 3 bases, with 0 bases separating them. CDR3 amino acids: CASSLDNQPQHF. DNA of the CDR3: TGTGCCAGCAGCTTAGACAATCAGCCCCAGCATTTT.

The gene calls are TRBV5-1 and TRBJ2-6, with D possibly TRBD2 on 5 matching bases. The V end was cut by 0 bases, the J end by 0 bases, with 10 bases between. Looked up from germline, CDR1 is SGHRS and CDR2 is YFSETQ. CDR3 length: 17 amino acids. The chain's CDR3 is CASSLEAGTSGANVLTF. In DNA, the CDR3 is TGCGCCAGCAGCTTGGAGGCGGGCACCTCTGGGGCCAACGTCCTGACTTTC.

The V call is TRBV11-3, the J call TRBJ1-2, with D possibly matching TRBD1 (6 bases). The ends were cut back, 5 bases at V and 3 bases at J, with 19 bases in the middle. Germline CDR1 and CDR2: SGHNT and YENEEA. This CDR3 comprises 16 residues. The CDR3, as DNA: TGTGCCAGCAGCCAAGAGGGCAGGGGCGAAGACTATGGCTACACCTTC. The encoded protein is CASSQEGRGEDYGYTF.

The gene calls are TRBV11-2 and TRBJ2-5, with D uncertain. From germline, CDR1 is SGHAT and CDR2 FQNNGV. CDR3 length: 12 residues. V was pared by 3 bases and J by 5 bases, with 7 bases between. This CDR3 is CASSLVMETQYF. The CDR3 coding sequence is TGTGCCAGCAGCTTGGTGATGGAGACCCAGTACTTC.

As concerns this clone: Other nucleotide sequences in the sample specify the same CDR3. This chain uses TRBV7-3 with TRBJ1-1; D is uncertain. CDR1 is SGHTA and CDR2 is FQGTGA in the germline V gene. The CDR3 length is 13 residues. V was cut by 3 bases and J by 3 bases, with 8 bases left in between. CDR3 protein: CASSFWRDTEAFF. For the CDR3, the DNA is TGTGCCAGCAGCTTTTGGAGGGACACTGAAGCTTTCTTT.

For the CDR3, the DNA is TGTGCCAGCAGTTTATCGCCGGGACAGCGTGGAAAACTGTTTTTT. It translates to CASSLSPGQRGKLFF. This chain joins TRBV27 and TRBJ1-4; 7 positions agree with TRBD1. Germline V gives CDR1 MNHEY, CDR2 SMNVEV (reference sequence). The CDR3 contains 15 residues. After removal of 0 bases from V and 10 bases from J, the junction contained 8 bases not matched to a gene.

The chain combines TRBV4-1 with TRBJ2-3, with TRBD1 matching 9 bases. CDR3 length: 15 residues. Germline V gene sequence: CDR1 MGHRA, CDR2 YSYEKL. V was clipped by 5 bases and J by 3 bases; unmatched bases: 6. The CDR3 reads CASSSRTGATDTQYF. The DNA for the CDR3 is TGCGCCAGCAGCTCCCGGACAGGGGCGACAGATACGCAGTATTTT.

The CDR3 sequence: CASSQVWGRGYNQPQHF. The DNA of the CDR3 is TGCGCCAGCAGCCAAGTCTGGGGCAGGGGATACAATCAGCCCCAGCATTTT. The chain is built from TRBV4-3 and TRBJ1-5, with D possibly matching TRBD1 (6 bases). This CDR3 has 17 amino acids. Between the trimmed V and J ends, which lost 1 base and 3 bases, there was a span of 16 bases. Germline V gives CDR1 LGHNA, CDR2 YSLEER.

V usage is TRBV27 and J usage is TRBJ2-7; 9 bases agree with TRBD2. After removal of 5 bases from V and 7 bases from J, the junction contained 9 bases not matched to a gene. Germline lookup yields CDR1 MNHEY and CDR2 SMNVEV (reference sequence). This CDR3 region has 14 residues. The CDR3 DNA sequence: TGTGCCAGCAGTACTCCGGGACTAGCCGGGGAGCAGTACTTC. Amino acid sequence: CASSTPGLAGEQYF.

This rearrangement joins TRBV5-1 to TRBJ2-1; 9 nucleotides match TRBD2. Germline assignment: CDR1 SGHRS and CDR2 YFSETQ. V trimming: 6 bases; J trimming: 4 bases; junction bases outside the gene matches: 11. This CDR3 has 16 amino acids. CDR3 residues: CASKISWLAGYNEQFF. For the CDR3, the DNA is TGCGCCAGCAAAATTTCGTGGCTAGCGGGGTACAATGAGCAGTTCTTC.

The chain combines TRBV19 with TRBJ1-5, with D tentatively TRBD1 (5 bases). With 3 bases removed from V and 6 bases from J, the gap between germline ends came to 15 bases. CDR3 size: 15 residues. The V gene's germline CDR1 is LNHDA and CDR2 SQIVND (reference sequence). CDR3 sequence reads: CASSMIGGARQPQHF. The DNA of the CDR3 is TGTGCCAGTAGTATGATTGGAGGGGCGCGTCAGCCCCAGCATTTT.

This chain joins TRBV10-3 and TRBJ1-2, with a tentative D call TRBD1 (6 bases). This CDR3 is 14 amino acids long. Trimming removed 4 bases from V and 1 base from J, with 10 bases in between. Germline V CDR1 and CDR2: ENHRY, SYGVKD. The CDR3 nucleotides are TGTGCCATCAGTGTCCAGGGGAATAACTATGGCTACACCTTC. Encoded protein: CAISVQGNNYGYTF.